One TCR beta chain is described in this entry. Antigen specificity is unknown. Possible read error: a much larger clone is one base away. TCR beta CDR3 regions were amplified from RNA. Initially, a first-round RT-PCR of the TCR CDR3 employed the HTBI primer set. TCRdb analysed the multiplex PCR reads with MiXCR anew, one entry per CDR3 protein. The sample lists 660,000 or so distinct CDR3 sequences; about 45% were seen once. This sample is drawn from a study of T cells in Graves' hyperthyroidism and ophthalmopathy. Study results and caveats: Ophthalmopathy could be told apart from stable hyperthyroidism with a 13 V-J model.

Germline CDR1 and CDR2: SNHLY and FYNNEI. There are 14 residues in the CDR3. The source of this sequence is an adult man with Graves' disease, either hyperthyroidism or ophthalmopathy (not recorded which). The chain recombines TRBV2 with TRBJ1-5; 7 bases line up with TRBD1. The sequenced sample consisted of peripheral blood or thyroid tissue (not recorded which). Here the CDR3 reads CASLRDSSNQPRHF. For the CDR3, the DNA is TGTGCCAGCCTCCGGGACAGTAGCAATCAGCCCCGGCATTTT.